The TCR beta chain under discussion was sequenced for a study of response to subunit inactivated influenza vaccine. Study-level findings and limits: Each seasonal flu vaccination may recruit only limited new T cells, authors suggested.

CDR3 length equals 13 residues. V was clipped by 1 base and J by 3 bases, with 3 bases between them. Germline CDR1 MNHEY, CDR2 SVGAGI. From the RT-PCR reads, TCRdb called clonotypes with MiXCR, one entry per CDR3 protein. The sample yields around 470,000 distinct CDR3 sequences, around 7.7% seen once. On this clonotype itself: What it binds is unknown.

V and J are TRBV6-5 and TRBJ2-2; D is uncertain. The clonotype was recovered from a man between 50 and 75 years old who received an inactivated influenza vaccine. Source: PBMCs from blood, taken less than 30 months after vaccination. The CDR3 loop reads CASSYLHTGELFF. DNA of the CDR3: TGTGCCAGCAGTTACTTACACACCGGGGAGCTGTTTTTT.